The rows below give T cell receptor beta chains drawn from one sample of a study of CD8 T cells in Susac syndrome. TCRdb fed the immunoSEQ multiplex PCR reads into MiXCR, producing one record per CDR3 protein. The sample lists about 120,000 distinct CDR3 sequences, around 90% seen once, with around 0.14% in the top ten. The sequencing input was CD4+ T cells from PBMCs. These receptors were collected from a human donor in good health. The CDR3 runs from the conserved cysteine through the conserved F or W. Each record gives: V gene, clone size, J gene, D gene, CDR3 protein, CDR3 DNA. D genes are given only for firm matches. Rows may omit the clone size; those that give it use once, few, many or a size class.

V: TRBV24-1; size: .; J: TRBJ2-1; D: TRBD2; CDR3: CATSEVGRDSYNEQFF; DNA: TGTGCCACCAGTGAGGTCGGGAGGGACTCCTACAATGAGCAGTTCTTC
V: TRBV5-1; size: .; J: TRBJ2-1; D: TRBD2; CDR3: CASSFGGSGSHEQFF; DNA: TGCGCCAGCAGCTTCGGGGGGTCCGGGAGCCATGAGCAGTTCTTC
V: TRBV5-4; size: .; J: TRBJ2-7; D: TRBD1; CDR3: CTSSYQTGAYEQYF; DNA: TGTACCAGCAGCTACCAGACAGGGGCTTACGAGCAGTACTTC
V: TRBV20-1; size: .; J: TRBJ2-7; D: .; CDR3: CSARGSDEQYF; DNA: TGCAGTGCTAGAGGGTCCGACGAGCAGTACTTC
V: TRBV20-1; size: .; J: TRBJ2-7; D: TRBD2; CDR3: CSALRTSGTYEQYF; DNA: TGCAGTGCGTTGCGGACTAGCGGGACCTACGAGCAGTACTTC
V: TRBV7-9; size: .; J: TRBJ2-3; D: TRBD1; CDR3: CASSLAQGADTQYF; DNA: TGTGCCAGCAGCTTAGCCCAGGGGGCAGATACGCAGTATTTT
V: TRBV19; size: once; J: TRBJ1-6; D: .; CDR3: CASSENIRRGILNSPLHF; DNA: TGTGCCAGTAGCGAGAACATACGACGAGGGATCCTCAATTCACCCCTCCACTTT
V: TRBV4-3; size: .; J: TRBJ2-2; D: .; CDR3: CASSQDIPGTWAGELFF; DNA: TGCGCCAGCAGCCAAGATATCCCAGGGACTTGGGCCGGGGAGCTGTTTTTT
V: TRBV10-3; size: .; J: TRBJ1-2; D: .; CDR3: CAIRADRSTTLYGYTF; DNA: TGTGCCATCAGAGCGGACAGAAGTACGACCCTTTATGGCTACACCTTC
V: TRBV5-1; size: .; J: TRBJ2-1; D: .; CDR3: CASSLLGRDYNEQFF; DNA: TGCGCCAGCAGCTTGCTTGGCAGGGACTACAATGAGCAGTTCTTC
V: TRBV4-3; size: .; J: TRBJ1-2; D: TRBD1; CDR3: CASSQGQGFNYGYTF; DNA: TGCGCCAGCAGCCAGGGACAGGGGTTCAACTATGGCTACACCTTC
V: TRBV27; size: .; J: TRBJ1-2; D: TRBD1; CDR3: CASSETDRAYGYGYTF; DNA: TGTGCCAGCAGCGAAACCGACAGGGCGTATGGCTATGGCTACACCTTC
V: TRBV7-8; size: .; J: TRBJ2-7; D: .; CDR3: CASSPQGRAPYEQYF; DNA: TGTGCCAGCAGCCCCCAGGGGCGGGCCCCCTACGAGCAGTACTTC
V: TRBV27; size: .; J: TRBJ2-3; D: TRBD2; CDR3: CASSEAGVADTQYF; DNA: TGTGCCAGCAGTGAAGCGGGAGTGGCAGATACGCAGTATTTT
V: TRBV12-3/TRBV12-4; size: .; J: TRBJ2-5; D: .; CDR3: CASMPDRNQETQYF; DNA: TGTGCCAGCATGCCCGACCGGAACCAAGAGACCCAGTACTTC
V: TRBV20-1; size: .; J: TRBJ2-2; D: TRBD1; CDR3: CSARKDRATGELFF; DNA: TGCAGTGCCAGAAAAGACAGGGCGACCGGGGAGCTGTTTTTT
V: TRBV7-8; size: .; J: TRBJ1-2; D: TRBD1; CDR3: CASSLETGGPNYGYTF; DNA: TGTGCCAGCAGCTTGGAGACAGGGGGGCCTAACTATGGCTACACCTTC
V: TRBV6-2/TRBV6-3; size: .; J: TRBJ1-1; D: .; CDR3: CASSYSGGHEAFF; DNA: TGTGCCAGCAGTTACTCAGGGGGGCACGAAGCTTTCTTT
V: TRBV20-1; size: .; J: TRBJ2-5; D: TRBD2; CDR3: CSAPGLAGGSETQYF; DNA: TGCAGTGCTCCTGGACTAGCGGGGGGAAGCGAGACCCAGTACTTC
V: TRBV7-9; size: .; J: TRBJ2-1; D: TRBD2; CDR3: CASSPALAGGYEQFF; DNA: TGTGCCAGCAGCCCCGCCCTAGCGGGAGGGTATGAGCAGTTCTTC
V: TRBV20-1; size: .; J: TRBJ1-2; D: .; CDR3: CSATDYSRGYTF; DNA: TGCAGTGCTACGGATTACAGTCGGGGCTACACCTTC
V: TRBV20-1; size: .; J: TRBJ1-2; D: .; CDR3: CSARDDRNYGYTF; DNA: TGCAGTGCTAGAGATGACAGGAACTATGGCTACACCTTC
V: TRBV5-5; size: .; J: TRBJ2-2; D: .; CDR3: CASSLATSNGELFF; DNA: TGTGCCAGCAGCTTGGCTACTAGCAACGGGGAGCTGTTTTTT
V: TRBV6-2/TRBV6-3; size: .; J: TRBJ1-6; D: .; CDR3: CASSFFIPSPLHF; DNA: TGTGCCAGCAGTTTTTTCATCCCTTCACCCCTCCACTTT
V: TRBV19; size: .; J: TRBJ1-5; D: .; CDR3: CASSMFSVSNQPQHF; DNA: TGTGCCAGTAGTATGTTTTCCGTTAGCAATCAGCCCCAGCATTTT
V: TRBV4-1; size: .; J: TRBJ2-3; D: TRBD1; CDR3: CASSQKQGIITDTQYF; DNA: TGCGCCAGCAGCCAAAAACAGGGGATAATTACAGATACGCAGTATTTT
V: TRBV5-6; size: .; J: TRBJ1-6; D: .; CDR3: CASSLGGGVNSYNSPLHF; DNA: TGTGCCAGCAGCTTGGGAGGAGGGGTAAACTCCTATAATTCACCCCTCCACTTT
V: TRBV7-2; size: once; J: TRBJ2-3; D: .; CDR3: CASSPWTDTQYF; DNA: TGTGCCAGCAGTCCCTGGACAGATACGCAGTATTTT